This TCR beta chain comes out of a study of identical twins. Study outcomes and limitations: Out-of-frame sharing of TCR alpha in monozygotic twins was underestimated by models.

TCRdb used MiXCR to reprocess the 5' RACE reads, holding one entry per CDR3 protein. The sample holds roughly 630,000 distinct CDR3 sequences, roughly 7.2% seen once. On this clonotype: Its antigen is unidentified.

The data were also submitted as part of a second study, on yellow fever vaccine responses in identical twins.

This receptor was obtained from a woman younger than 30 in good health. The sample was PBMCs.

The CDR3 DNA reads TGTGCCAGCAGCGTCATCCCCGGGGAGCTGTTTTTT. Its translation is CASSVIPGELFF. This rearrangement joins TRBV9 to TRBJ2-2, with D unresolved. Trimming took 2 bases from V and 6 from J, leaving 5 bases between them. The germline CDR1 and CDR2 sequences are SGDLS and YYNGEE. The CDR3 spans 12 residues.